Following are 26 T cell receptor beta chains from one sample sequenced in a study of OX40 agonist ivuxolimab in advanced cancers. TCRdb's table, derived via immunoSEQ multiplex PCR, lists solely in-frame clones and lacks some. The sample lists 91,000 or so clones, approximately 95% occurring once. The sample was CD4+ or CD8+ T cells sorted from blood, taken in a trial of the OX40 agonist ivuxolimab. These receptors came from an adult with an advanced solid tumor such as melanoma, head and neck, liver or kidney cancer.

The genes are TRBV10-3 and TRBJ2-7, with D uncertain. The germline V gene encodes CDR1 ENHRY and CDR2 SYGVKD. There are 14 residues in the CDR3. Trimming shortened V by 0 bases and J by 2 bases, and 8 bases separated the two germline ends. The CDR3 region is CAISESGPPYEQYF. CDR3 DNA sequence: TGTGCCATCAGTGAGTCAGGGCCCCCCTACGAGCAGTACTTC.

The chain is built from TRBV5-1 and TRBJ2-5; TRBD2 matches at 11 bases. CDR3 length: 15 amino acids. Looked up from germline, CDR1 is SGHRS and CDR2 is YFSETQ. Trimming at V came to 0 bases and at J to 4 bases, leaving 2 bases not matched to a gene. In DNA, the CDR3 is TGCGCCAGCAGCTTGGTAGCGGGGGGGGCAGAGACCCAGTACTTC. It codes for CASSLVAGGAETQYF.

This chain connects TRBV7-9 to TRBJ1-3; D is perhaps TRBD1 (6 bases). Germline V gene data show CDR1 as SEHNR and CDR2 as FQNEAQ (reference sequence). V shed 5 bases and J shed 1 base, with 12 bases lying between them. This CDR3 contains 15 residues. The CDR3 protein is CASSPNGQSGNTIYF. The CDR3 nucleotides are TGTGCCAGCAGCCCCAACGGACAGTCTGGAAACACCATATATTTT.

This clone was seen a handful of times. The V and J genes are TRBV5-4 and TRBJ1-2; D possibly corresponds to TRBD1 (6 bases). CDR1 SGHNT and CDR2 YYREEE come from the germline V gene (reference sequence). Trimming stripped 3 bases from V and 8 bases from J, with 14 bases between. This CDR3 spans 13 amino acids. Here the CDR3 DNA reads TGTGCCAGCAGCTCAGCAGGGGCGGTAGGCTACACCTTC. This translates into CASSSAGAVGYTF.

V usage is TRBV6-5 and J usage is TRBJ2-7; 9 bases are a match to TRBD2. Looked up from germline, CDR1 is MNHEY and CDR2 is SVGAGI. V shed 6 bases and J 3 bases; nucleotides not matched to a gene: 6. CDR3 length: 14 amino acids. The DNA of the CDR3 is TGTGCCAGCAGCCAGTTAGCGGGAGACTACGAGCAGTACTTC. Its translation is CASSQLAGDYEQYF.

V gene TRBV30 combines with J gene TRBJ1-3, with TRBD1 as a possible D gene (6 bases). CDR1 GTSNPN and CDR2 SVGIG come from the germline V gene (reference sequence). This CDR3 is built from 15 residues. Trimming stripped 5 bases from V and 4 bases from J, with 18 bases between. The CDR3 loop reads CAWDEGQGRGNTIYF. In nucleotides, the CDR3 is TGTGCCTGGGATGAGGGGCAGGGGAGAGGAAACACCATATATTTT. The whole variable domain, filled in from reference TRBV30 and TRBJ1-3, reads SQTIHQWPATLVQPVGSPLSLECTVEGTSNPNLYWYRQAAGRGLQLLFYSVGIGQISSEVPQNLSASRPQDRQFILSSKKLLLSDSGFYLCAWDEGQGRGNTIYFGEGSWLTVV.

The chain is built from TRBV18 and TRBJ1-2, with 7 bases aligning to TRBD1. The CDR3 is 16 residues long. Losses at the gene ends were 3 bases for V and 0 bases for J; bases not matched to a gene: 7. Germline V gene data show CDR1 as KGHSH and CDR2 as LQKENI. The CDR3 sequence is CASSPNRDSPNYGYTF. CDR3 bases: TGTGCCAGCTCACCTAACCGGGACAGTCCTAACTATGGCTACACCTTC.

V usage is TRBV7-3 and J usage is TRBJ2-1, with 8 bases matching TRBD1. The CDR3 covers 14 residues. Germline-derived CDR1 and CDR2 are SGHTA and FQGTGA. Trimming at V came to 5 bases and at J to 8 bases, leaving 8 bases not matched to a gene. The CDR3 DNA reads TGTGCCAGCAGCGCCCCAGGGGGCTGGGATGAGCAGTTCTTC. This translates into CASSAPGGWDEQFF.

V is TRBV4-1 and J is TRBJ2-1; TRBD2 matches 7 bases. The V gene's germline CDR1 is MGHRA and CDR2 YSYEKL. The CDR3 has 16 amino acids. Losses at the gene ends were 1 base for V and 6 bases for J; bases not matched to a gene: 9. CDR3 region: CASSQAPASGLNEQFF. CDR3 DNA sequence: TGCGCCAGCAGCCAAGCTCCGGCTAGCGGCCTCAATGAGCAGTTCTTC.

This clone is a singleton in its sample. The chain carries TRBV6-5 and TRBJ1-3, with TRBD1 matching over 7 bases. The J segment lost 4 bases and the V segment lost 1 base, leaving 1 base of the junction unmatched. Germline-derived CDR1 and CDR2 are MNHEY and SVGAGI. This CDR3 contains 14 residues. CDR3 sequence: CASSYLGQGNTIYF. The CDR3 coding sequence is TGTGCCAGCAGTTACTTGGGACAGGGAAACACCATATATTTT.

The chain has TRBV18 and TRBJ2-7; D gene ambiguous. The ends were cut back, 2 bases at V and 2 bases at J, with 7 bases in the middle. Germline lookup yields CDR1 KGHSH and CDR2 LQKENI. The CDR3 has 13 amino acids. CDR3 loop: CASSPTPPYEQYF. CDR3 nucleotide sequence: TGTGCCAGCTCACCAACCCCTCCCTACGAGCAGTACTTC.

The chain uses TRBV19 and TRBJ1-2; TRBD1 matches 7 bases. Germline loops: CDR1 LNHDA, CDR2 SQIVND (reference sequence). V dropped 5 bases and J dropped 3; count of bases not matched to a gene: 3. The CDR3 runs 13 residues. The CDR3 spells CASSGQVYYGYTF. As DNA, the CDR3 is TGTGCCAGTAGTGGACAGGTTTACTATGGCTACACCTTC.

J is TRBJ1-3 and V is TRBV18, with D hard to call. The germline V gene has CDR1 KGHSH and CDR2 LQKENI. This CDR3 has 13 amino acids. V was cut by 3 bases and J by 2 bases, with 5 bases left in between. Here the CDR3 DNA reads TGTGCCAGCTCACCCAATGCTGGAAACACCATATATTTT. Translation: CASSPNAGNTIYF.

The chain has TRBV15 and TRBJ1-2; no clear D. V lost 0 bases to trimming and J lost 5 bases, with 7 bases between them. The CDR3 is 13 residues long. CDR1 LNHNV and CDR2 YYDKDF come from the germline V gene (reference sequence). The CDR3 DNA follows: TGTGCCACCAGCAGAGATCTGACGTATGGCTACACCTTC. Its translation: CATSRDLTYGYTF. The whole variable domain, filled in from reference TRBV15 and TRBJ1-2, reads DAMVIQNPRYQVTQFGKPVTLSCSQTLNHNVMYWYQQKSSQAPKLLFHYYDKDFNNEADTPDNFQSRRPNTSFCFLDIRSPGLGDTAMYLCATSRDLTYGYTFGSGTRLTVV.

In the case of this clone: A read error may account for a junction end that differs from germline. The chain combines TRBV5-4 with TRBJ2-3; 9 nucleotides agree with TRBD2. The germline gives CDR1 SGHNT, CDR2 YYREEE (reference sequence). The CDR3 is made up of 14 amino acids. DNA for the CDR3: TGTGCCAGCAGCTTCGGGACTAGCAGAGATACGCAGTATTTT. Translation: CASSFGTSRDTQYF. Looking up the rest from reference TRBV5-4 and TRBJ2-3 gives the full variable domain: ETGVTQSPTHLIKTRGQQVTLRCSSQSGHNTVSWYQQALGQGPQFIFQYYREEENGRGNFPPRFSGLQFPNYSSELNVNALELDDSALYLCASSFGTSRDTQYFGPGTRLTVL.

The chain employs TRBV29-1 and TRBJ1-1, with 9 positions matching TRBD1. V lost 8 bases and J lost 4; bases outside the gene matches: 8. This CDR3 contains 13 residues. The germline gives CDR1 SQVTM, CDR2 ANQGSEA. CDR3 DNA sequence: TGCAGCTTACAGGGGGCACCGGCCACTGAAGCTTTCTTT. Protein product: CSLQGAPATEAFF.

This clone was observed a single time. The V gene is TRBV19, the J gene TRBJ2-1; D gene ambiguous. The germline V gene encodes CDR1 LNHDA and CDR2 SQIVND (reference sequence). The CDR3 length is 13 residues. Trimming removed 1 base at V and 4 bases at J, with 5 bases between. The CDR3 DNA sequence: TGTGCCAGTAGTATAGTAGTTTACAATGAGCAGTTCTTC. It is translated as CASSIVVYNEQFF. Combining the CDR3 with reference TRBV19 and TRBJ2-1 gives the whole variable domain DGGITQSPKYLFRKEGQNVTLSCEQNLNHDAMYWYRQDPGQGLRLIYYSQIVNDFQKGDIAEGYSVSREKKESFPLTVTSAQKNPTAFYLCASSIVVYNEQFFGPGTRLTVL.

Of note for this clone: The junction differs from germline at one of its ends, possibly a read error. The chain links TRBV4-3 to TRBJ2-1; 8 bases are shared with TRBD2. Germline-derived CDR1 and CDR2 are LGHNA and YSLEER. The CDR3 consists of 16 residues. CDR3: CASSQSWTSSHNEQFF. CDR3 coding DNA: TGCGCCAGCAGCCAAAGCTGGACTAGCTCCCACAATGAGCAGTTCTTC.

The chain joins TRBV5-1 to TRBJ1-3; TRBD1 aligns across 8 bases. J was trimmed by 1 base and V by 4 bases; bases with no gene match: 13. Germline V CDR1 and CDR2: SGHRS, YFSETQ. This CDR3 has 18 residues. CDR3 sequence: CASSRDLLDRGSGNTIYF. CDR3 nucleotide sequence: TGCGCCAGCAGCCGGGACCTCTTAGACAGGGGATCTGGAAACACCATATATTTT.

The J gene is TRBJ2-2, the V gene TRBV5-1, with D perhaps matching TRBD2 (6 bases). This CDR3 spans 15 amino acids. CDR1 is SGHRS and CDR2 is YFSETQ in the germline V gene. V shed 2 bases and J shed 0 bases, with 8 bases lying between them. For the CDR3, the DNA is TGCGCCAGCAGCTTTGGAGGGTCGAACACCGGGGAGCTGTTTTTT. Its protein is CASSFGGSNTGELFF.

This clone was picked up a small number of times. CDR3 amino acids: CASSPPSRRRGNTIYF. DNA of the CDR3: TGTGCCAGCAGCCCACCTAGCAGGAGGAGGGGAAACACCATATATTTT. The rearrangement uses TRBV11-1 and TRBJ1-3; D remains ambiguous. Trimming removed 5 bases at V and 4 bases at J, with 18 bases between. Germline V gives CDR1 SGHAT, CDR2 FQDESV (reference sequence). The CDR3 covers 16 residues.

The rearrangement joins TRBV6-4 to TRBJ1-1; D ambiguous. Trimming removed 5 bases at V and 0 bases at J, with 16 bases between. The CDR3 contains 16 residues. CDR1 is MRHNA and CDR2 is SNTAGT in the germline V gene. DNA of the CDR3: TGTGCCAGCAGTAGGACTCCTAATCAGATGAACACTGAAGCTTTCTTT. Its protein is CASSRTPNQMNTEAFF.

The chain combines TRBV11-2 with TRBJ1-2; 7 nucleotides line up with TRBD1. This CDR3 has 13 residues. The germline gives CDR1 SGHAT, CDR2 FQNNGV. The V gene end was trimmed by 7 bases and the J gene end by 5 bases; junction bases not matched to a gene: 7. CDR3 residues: CASTRGQRYGYTF. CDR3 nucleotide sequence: TGTGCCAGCACCCGGGGACAGCGATATGGCTACACCTTC. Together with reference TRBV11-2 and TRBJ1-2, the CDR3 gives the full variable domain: EAGVAQSPRYKIIEKRQSVAFWCNPISGHATLYWYQQILGQGPKLLIQFQNNGVVDDSQLPKDRFSAERLKGVDSTLKIQPAKLEDSAVYLCASTRGQRYGYTFGSGTRLTVV.

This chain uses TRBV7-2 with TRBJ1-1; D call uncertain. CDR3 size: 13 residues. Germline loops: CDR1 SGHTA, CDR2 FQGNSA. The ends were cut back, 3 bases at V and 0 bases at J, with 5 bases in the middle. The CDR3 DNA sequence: TGTGCCAGCAGCTTTCGGATGAACACTGAAGCTTTCTTT. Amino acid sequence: CASSFRMNTEAFF.

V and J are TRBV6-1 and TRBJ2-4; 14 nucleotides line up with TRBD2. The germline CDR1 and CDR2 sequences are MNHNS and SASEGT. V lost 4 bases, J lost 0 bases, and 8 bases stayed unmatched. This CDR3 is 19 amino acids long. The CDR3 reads CASSADPGLAGVAKNIQYF. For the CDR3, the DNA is TGTGCCAGCAGTGCAGACCCGGGACTAGCGGGGGTAGCCAAAAACATTCAGTACTTC.

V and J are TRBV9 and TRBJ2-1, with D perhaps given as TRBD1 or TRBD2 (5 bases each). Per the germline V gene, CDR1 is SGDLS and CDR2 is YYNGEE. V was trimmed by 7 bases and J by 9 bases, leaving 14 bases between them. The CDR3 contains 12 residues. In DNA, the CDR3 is TGTGCCAGCCTTGGCCCGAGGGGTGAGCAGTTCTTC. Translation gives CASLGPRGEQFF.